The 15 T cell receptor beta chains below all came from one sample that was sequenced in a study of T cells in Graves' hyperthyroidism and ophthalmopathy. There were TCR beta CDR3 regions amplified from RNA transcripts. RT-PCR in the first round (using the HTBI primer set) targeted the TCR CDR3. TCRdb reanalysed the multiplex PCR reads using MiXCR and keeps one entry per CDR3 protein. Among fewer than 250,000 distinct CDR3 sequences listed, about a sixth were seen once. The sequenced sample consisted of blood. The receptors stem from a woman aged 18-35 years with Graves' ophthalmopathy.

The sample holds many counts of this clonotype. The rearrangement links TRBV6-1 to TRBJ1-4, with TRBD1 matching over 9 bases. Germline trimming cut 5 bases from V and 5 bases from J; bases unmatched to any gene: 6. The CDR3 consists of 15 residues. Germline loops: CDR1 MNHNS, CDR2 SASEGT. The CDR3: CASSRTGTGNEKLFF. DNA of the CDR3: TGTGCCAGCAGTCGCACCGGGACAGGGAATGAAAAACTGTTTTTT.

At least ten counts were recorded for this clonotype. This chain uses TRBV19 with TRBJ2-7, with TRBD1 identical over 7 bases. After removal of 6 bases from V and 4 bases from J, the junction contained 9 bases not matched to a gene. This CDR3 has 14 residues. Germline values: CDR1 LNHDA, CDR2 SQIVND (reference sequence). CDR3 sequence: CASSQLDRAYEQYF. The DNA for the CDR3 is TGTGCCAGTAGCCAGCTCGACAGGGCGTACGAGCAGTACTTC. Full variable domain (outside the CDR3, taken from reference TRBV19 and TRBJ2-7): DGGITQSPKYLFRKEGQNVTLSCEQNLNHDAMYWYRQDPGQGLRLIYYSQIVNDFQKGDIAEGYSVSREKKESFPLTVTSAQKNPTAFYLCASSQLDRAYEQYFGPGTRLTVT.

This clonotype was picked up many times. The chain recombines TRBV28 with TRBJ2-1; 7 nucleotides align to TRBD1. Germline V lookup: CDR1 MDHEN, CDR2 SYDVKM. Trimming removed 6 bases from V and 4 bases from J; junction bases left unmatched: 15. The CDR3 has 17 amino acids. The DNA for the CDR3 is TGTGCCAGCAGACAGAGGGACAGCTATGGGGCTTACAATGAGCAGTTCTTC. Translation gives CASRQRDSYGAYNEQFF. The entire variable domain, with the rest obtained from reference TRBV28 and TRBJ2-1, is as follows: DVKVTQSSRYLVKRTGEKVFLECVQDMDHENMFWYRQDPGLGLRLIYFSYDVKMKEKGDIPEGYSVSREKKERFSLILESASTNQTSMYLCASRQRDSYGAYNEQFFGPGTRLTVL.

This clonotype came up many times. This CDR3 reads CSARDRRTGDSEAFF. CDR3 nucleotides: TGCAGTGCTAGAGACCGAAGGACAGGTGATAGTGAAGCTTTCTTT. The V call is TRBV20-1, the J call TRBJ1-1; 7 bases map to TRBD1. The CDR3 runs to 15 residues. V lost 0 bases and J lost 7; bases outside the gene matches: 11. Germline V gene lookup returns CDR1 DFQATT and CDR2 SNEGSKA (reference sequence).

In this sample, this clonotype turned up many times. The gene calls are TRBV6-5 and TRBJ2-2; D gene uncertain. Germline assignment: CDR1 MNHEY and CDR2 SVGAGI. The CDR3 has 16 residues. V lost 2 bases and J 0 bases, leaving 10 bases between the germline ends. The CDR3 reads CASSYAPETNTGELFF. The DNA of the CDR3 is TGTGCCAGCAGTTACGCTCCGGAAACGAACACCGGGGAGCTGTTTTTT.

This clonotype has at least ten counts. The V and J genes are TRBV7-2 and TRBJ1-2; D remains unclear. Germline assignment: CDR1 SGHTA and CDR2 FQGNSA. Trimming shortened V by 1 base and J by 6 bases, and 9 bases separated the two germline ends. The CDR3 spans 13 residues. The CDR3 bases are TGTGCCAGCAGCTTAGGAAGGACGGATGGCTACACCTTC. Translation gives CASSLGRTDGYTF.

This clonotype occurred many times. The chain is built from TRBV4-3 and TRBJ1-2; D is unclear. CDR3 length equals 18 residues. Trimming removed 1 base at V and 5 bases at J, with 23 bases between. Germline V lookup: CDR1 LGHNA, CDR2 YSLEER. DNA of the CDR3: TGCGCCAGCAGCCAAGTGTGGAACACAGCTACCGGAATATATGGCTACACCTTC. Translating gives CASSQVWNTATGIYGYTF.

This clonotype has just a few counts. V gene TRBV29-1 combines with J gene TRBJ1-2, with a weak D call TRBD1 (6 bases). V gave up 3 bases and J gave up 3 bases, with 17 bases separating them. Germline loops: CDR1 SQVTM, CDR2 ANQGSEA. The CDR3 runs 15 residues. In DNA form, the CDR3 reads TGCAGCGTTGATCAGGCGGCAGGGGAGGACTATGGCTACACCTTC. Amino acid sequence: CSVDQAAGEDYGYTF. Looking up the rest from reference TRBV29-1 and TRBJ1-2 gives the full variable domain: SAVISQKPSRDICQRGTSLTIQCQVDSQVTMMFWYRQQPGQSLTLIATANQGSEATYESGFVIDKFPISRPNLTFSTLTVSNMSPEDSSIYLCSVDQAAGEDYGYTFGSGTRLTVV.

This clonotype was seen repeatedly, ten times or more. The junction differs from germline at one of its ends, possibly a read error. The rearrangement joins TRBV9 to TRBJ1-1; D is unresolved. This CDR3 has 11 residues. Germline CDR1 SGDLS, CDR2 YYNGEE. Here the CDR3 DNA reads TGTGCCAACAGCATGAACACTGAAGCTTTCTTT. Residues: CANSMNTEAFF.

V is TRBV5-1 and J is TRBJ1-1, with a tentative D call TRBD1 (5 bases). The CDR3 has 14 residues. Trimming removed 4 bases from V and 5 bases from J, with 15 bases in between. The germline V gene encodes CDR1 SGHRS and CDR2 YFSETQ. CDR3 protein: CASSVGGGETEAFF. CDR3 in DNA: TGCGCCAGCAGCGTGGGGGGAGGAGAGACTGAAGCTTTCTTT.

The CDR3, as DNA: TGCGCCAGCAGCGCCGGGGCCTGGGGTGGCTACACCTTC. The encoded protein is CASSAGAWGGYTF. This chain links TRBV5-1 with TRBJ1-2; maybe TRBD1 (5 bases). Germline V gene sequence: CDR1 SGHRS, CDR2 YFSETQ. Trimming stripped 4 bases from V and 7 bases from J, with 14 bases between. The CDR3 is made up of 13 amino acids.

This clonotype was seen at least ten times. The chain carries TRBV28 and TRBJ2-1, with D perhaps TRBD2 (5 bases). V lost 4 bases, J lost 5 bases, and 18 bases lay in between. Germline V gene data show CDR1 as MDHEN and CDR2 as SYDVKM. CDR3 length: 16 amino acids. Written as DNA, the CDR3 is TGTGCCAGCAGTTCCCTGGGTGGCGGGTATAACAATGAGCAGTTCTTC. Translated, it gives CASSSLGGGYNNEQFF.

This clonotype has a count of ten or more. For the CDR3, the DNA is TGCAGTGCTAGAGATAGCGGGGGCACCCACTACGAGCAGTACTTC. Protein sequence: CSARDSGGTHYEQYF. The chain employs TRBV20-1 and TRBJ2-7, with 9 bases fitting TRBD2. Germline-derived CDR1 and CDR2 are DFQATT and SNEGSKA (reference sequence). V was clipped by 0 bases and J by 3 bases; unmatched bases: 6. The CDR3 runs 15 residues.

The J gene is TRBJ2-3, the V gene TRBV29-1; tentative D call: TRBD1 (6 bases). Germline CDR1 reads SQVTM; CDR2 reads ANQGSEA. V lost 6 bases and J lost 3, with 16 bases in between. The CDR3 loop spans 14 amino acids. CDR3 DNA: TGCAGCGTGGGACGTACAGGGCCAACAGATACGCAGTATTTT. It specifies CSVGRTGPTDTQYF.

This rearrangement joins TRBV11-2 to TRBJ2-3, with TRBD2 matching 8 bases. V gave up 6 bases and J gave up 3 bases; unmatched junction bases: 14. Per the germline V gene, CDR1 is SGHAT and CDR2 is FQNNGV. The CDR3 length is 17 residues. The CDR3: CASSGRTSGPRTDTQYF. In nucleotides, the CDR3 is TGTGCCAGCAGTGGGCGTACTAGCGGTCCAAGGACAGATACGCAGTATTTT.